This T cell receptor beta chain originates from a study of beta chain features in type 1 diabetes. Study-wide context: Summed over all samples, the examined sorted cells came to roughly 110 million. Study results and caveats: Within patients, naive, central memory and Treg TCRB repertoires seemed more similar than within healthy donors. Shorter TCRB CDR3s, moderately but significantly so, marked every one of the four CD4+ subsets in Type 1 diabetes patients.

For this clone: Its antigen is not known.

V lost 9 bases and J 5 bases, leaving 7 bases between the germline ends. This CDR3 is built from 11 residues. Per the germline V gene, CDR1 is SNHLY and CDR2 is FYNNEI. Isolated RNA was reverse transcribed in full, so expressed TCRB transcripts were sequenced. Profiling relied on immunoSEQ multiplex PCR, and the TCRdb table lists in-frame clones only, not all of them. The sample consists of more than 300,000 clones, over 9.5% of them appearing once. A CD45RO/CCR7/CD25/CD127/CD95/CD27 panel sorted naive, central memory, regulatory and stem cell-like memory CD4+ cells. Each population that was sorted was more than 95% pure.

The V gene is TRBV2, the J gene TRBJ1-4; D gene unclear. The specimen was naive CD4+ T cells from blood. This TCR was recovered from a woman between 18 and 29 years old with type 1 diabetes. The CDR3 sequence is CASEANEKLFF. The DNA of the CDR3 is TGTGCCAGTGAGGCAAATGAAAAACTGTTTTTT.